This T cell receptor beta chain was captured by sequencing in a study of control samples from healthy donors and cancer patients. Sequencing was performed with immunoSEQ multiplex PCR; in TCRdb, only in-frame clones are kept and a portion is missing. The data show 90,000 to 100,000 clones, approximately 82% seen once. CDR1 and CDR2 from the germline V gene are SGHVS and FQNEAQ. This CDR3 is built from 17 residues. Between the trimmed V and J ends, which lost 5 bases and 7 bases, there was a span of 26 bases. The sequencing sample was made of blood. This rearrangement joins TRBV7-8 to TRBJ1-2; D ambiguous. This sequence originates from a man aged 55-75 years in good health. The chain's CDR3 is CASSPSEYASKKGGYTF. As DNA, the CDR3 is TGTGCCAGCAGCCCCTCCGAATATGCCTCGAAGAAGGGTGGCTACACCTTC.